What follows are 16 T cell receptor beta chains derived from one specimen sequenced in a study of radiotherapy plus CTLA-4 blockade in lung cancer. Profiled with immunoSEQ multiplex PCR; TCRdb holds only in-frame clones, not every one. The sample lists around 45,000 clones, less than 75% occurring once. The sequenced sample was peripheral blood, obtained from a patient treated with radiotherapy plus ipilimumab. These receptors all stem from a human donor with non-small cell lung cancer who had a partial response to radiotherapy plus ipilimumab.

This clone was counted only a few times. The rearrangement uses TRBV19 and TRBJ2-6; TRBD1 might be the D (8 bases). Germline CDR1 LNHDA, CDR2 SQIVND (reference sequence). Deletions cut 5 bases from V and 2 bases from J, with 16 bases between. The CDR3 length is 17 residues. The CDR3 nucleotides read TGTGCCAGTAGTTTATACAGGGGGGGGACTGGGGCCAACGTCCTGACTTTC. Protein: CASSLYRGGTGANVLTF.

The rearrangement links TRBV19 to TRBJ2-7; D is perhaps TRBD2 (6 bases). V lost 3 bases to trimming and J lost 4 bases, with 16 bases between them. This CDR3 is built from 15 residues. The germline V gene has CDR1 LNHDA and CDR2 SQIVND (reference sequence). Here the CDR3 reads CASSMEPGLQYEQYF. DNA of the CDR3: TGTGCCAGTAGTATGGAACCGGGACTTCAATACGAGCAGTACTTC. Supplemented by reference TRBV19 and TRBJ2-7, the full variable domain reads DGGITQSPKYLFRKEGQNVTLSCEQNLNHDAMYWYRQDPGQGLRLIYYSQIVNDFQKGDIAEGYSVSREKKESFPLTVTSAQKNPTAFYLCASSMEPGLQYEQYFGPGTRLTVT.

In nucleotides, the CDR3 is TGTGCCACCAGCAGAGAGGGGCGGCTTAATGAAAAACTGTTTTTT. Translation gives CATSREGRLNEKLFF. This chain joins TRBV15 and TRBJ1-4; a weak D match, TRBD1 (5 bases). V gave up 0 bases and J gave up 4 bases, with 9 bases separating them. CDR3 size: 15 residues. Germline CDR1 and CDR2: LNHNV and YYDKDF (reference sequence).

The gene calls are TRBV9 and TRBJ2-7; no firm D call. The CDR3 contains 15 residues. Germline CDR1 and CDR2: SGDLS and YYNGEE. The V end was cut by 4 bases, the J end by 0 bases, with 14 bases between. CDR3 protein: CASSPSDPLSYEQYF. The DNA of the CDR3 is TGTGCCAGCAGCCCGAGCGACCCACTCTCCTACGAGCAGTACTTC. Variable domain in full (rest from reference TRBV9 and TRBJ2-7): DSGVTQTPKHLITATGQRVTLRCSPRSGDLSVYWYQQSLDQGLQFLIQYYNGEERAKGNILERFSAQQFPDLHSELNLSSLELGDSALYFCASSPSDPLSYEQYFGPGTRLTVT.

The sample holds one count of this clone. The chain uses TRBV5-4 and TRBJ2-2, with TRBD1 identical over 9 bases. V was clipped by 4 bases and J by 3 bases; unmatched bases: 10. The CDR3 spans 17 residues. CDR1 and CDR2 from the germline V gene are SGHNT and YYREEE (reference sequence). CDR3 nucleotide sequence: TGTGCCAGCAGCCCAGGGGGACAGGGCGGATACACCGGGGAGCTGTTTTTT. The encoded protein is CASSPGGQGGYTGELFF.

This clone was detected only a few times. The gene calls are TRBV7-8 and TRBJ2-5; 9 bases fit TRBD2. Trimming at V came to 5 bases and at J to 3 bases, leaving 13 bases not matched to a gene. The CDR3 contains 17 residues. Looked up from germline, CDR1 is SGHVS and CDR2 is FQNEAQ. CDR3 nucleotide sequence: TGTGCCAGCAGCCGAAGGGGGACTAGCAGGGGTGAAGAGACCCAGTACTTC. Protein sequence: CASSRRGTSRGEETQYF.

The rearrangement joins TRBV29-1 to TRBJ1-5, with D tentatively TRBD1 (5 bases). The CDR3 has 12 amino acids. Germline assignment: CDR1 SQVTM and CDR2 ANQGSEA. V was clipped by 2 bases and J by 8 bases, with 10 bases between them. The CDR3 coding sequence is TGCAGCGTTGAAATCGGGGGGGAGCCCCAGCATTTT. This sequence encodes CSVEIGGEPQHF.

The chain recombines TRBV7-2 with TRBJ2-1, with D perhaps matching TRBD2 (5 bases). V lost 4 bases, J lost 6 bases, and 13 bases lay in between. The V gene's germline CDR1 is SGHTA and CDR2 FQGNSA. The CDR3 is 14 amino acids. The CDR3 reads CASSSSAGPNEQFF. The CDR3 region has the DNA TGTGCCAGCAGCTCGAGTGCGGGCCCCAATGAGCAGTTCTTC.

This chain links TRBV15 with TRBJ2-5; 12 bases are a match to TRBD2. Germline CDR1 and CDR2: LNHNV and YYDKDF (reference sequence). With 6 bases clipped from V and 2 bases from J, the junction kept 7 bases outside the gene matches. The CDR3 has 16 amino acids. CDR3 bases: TGTGCCACCAGGTCACTAGCGGGGGGCCTTCAAGAGACCCAGTACTTC. Translating it yields CATRSLAGGLQETQYF.

The sample holds a few counts of this clone. The J gene is TRBJ2-1, the V gene TRBV12-5; maybe TRBD2 (6 bases). This CDR3 is 13 amino acids long. The germline V gene encodes CDR1 LGHNT and CDR2 FRNRAP. Trimming stripped 6 bases from V and 4 bases from J, with 10 bases between. Here the CDR3 reads CASGRESYNEQFF. The CDR3 region has the DNA TGTGCTAGTGGACGGGAGTCGTACAATGAGCAGTTCTTC.

This clone was seen once. The genes are TRBV4-3 and TRBJ1-1; 7 bases agree with TRBD1. The CDR3 length is 18 residues. CDR1 and CDR2 (germline): LGHNA, YSLEER. V shed 0 bases and J 2 bases; nucleotides not matched to a gene: 12. This CDR3 is CASSQDQLPGQINTEAFF. CDR3 nucleotide sequence: TGCGCCAGCAGCCAAGACCAGTTACCGGGACAGATTAACACTGAAGCTTTCTTT.

This clone showed up just a few times. The chain combines TRBV5-1 with TRBJ2-1; 11 nucleotides agree with TRBD2. The CDR3 spans 18 residues. The germline V gene encodes CDR1 SGHRS and CDR2 YFSETQ. The ends lost 3 bases at V and 0 bases at J; junction bases unmatched: 8. Here the CDR3 DNA reads TGCGCCAGCAGCTCTCGACTAGCGGGGCGAAGCTCCTACAATGAGCAGTTCTTC. Protein product: CASSSRLAGRSSYNEQFF.

To note about this clone: A junction end diverges from the germline sequence, so it may reflect a read error. The CDR3, as DNA: TGTGCCCTCAGGACAGGGAGAGACAATGAGCAGTTCTTC. It is translated as CALRTGRDNEQFF. The chain uses TRBV10-3 and TRBJ2-1, with 8 nucleotides matching TRBD1. The CDR3 consists of 13 residues. Germline assignment: CDR1 ENHRY and CDR2 SYGVKD.

V and J are TRBV18 and TRBJ2-3; TRBD2 matches at 11 bases. The CDR3 is made up of 17 amino acids. Germline loops: CDR1 KGHSH, CDR2 LQKENI. Unmatched junction bases numbered 11, after V lost 3 bases and J lost 6 bases. The CDR3 protein is CASSPLYSGRAMDTQYF. In nucleotides, the CDR3 is TGTGCCAGCTCACCCCTTTATAGCGGGAGGGCCATGGATACGCAGTATTTT.

This clone was seen only a few times. The chain links TRBV30 to TRBJ2-1; D unclear. V dropped 1 base and J dropped 7 bases, with 11 bases sitting between them. The CDR3 contains 13 residues. Germline CDR1 and CDR2: GTSNPN and SVGIG (reference sequence). CDR3 DNA sequence: TGTGCCTGGAGTGACCTCCGACTTAATGAGCAGTTCTTC. Its protein product is CAWSDLRLNEQFF.

J is TRBJ2-7 and V is TRBV7-9, with 12 nucleotides matching TRBD2. Germline values: CDR1 SEHNR, CDR2 FQNEAQ (reference sequence). This CDR3 has 16 amino acids. The V gene end was trimmed by 5 bases and the J gene end by 5 bases; junction bases not matched to a gene: 10. The CDR3 spells CASSPRLAGVSDEQYF. The CDR3 DNA sequence: TGTGCCAGCAGCCCCCGACTAGCGGGAGTGTCCGACGAGCAGTACTTC.